These 23 T cell receptor beta chains came from one sample sequenced in a study of cytomegalovirus exposure and HLA in healthy donors. PCR involved 60 Vbeta and 13 Jbeta primers. Sequencing used immunoSEQ multiplex PCR; TCRdb keeps in-frame clones, though not all of them. The data contain around 78,000 clones, roughly 75% of them singletons. The sequenced sample consisted of PBMCs. The receptors originated from a male donor in good health and CMV-seronegative.

J is TRBJ1-6 and V is TRBV19; 7 bases are a match to TRBD1. J was trimmed by 9 bases and V by 3 bases; bases with no gene match: 5. Germline-derived CDR1 and CDR2 are LNHDA and SQIVND (reference sequence). CDR3 length equals 14 residues. The CDR3 nucleotides are TGTGCCAGTAGTATCGGACAGGCGAGTTCACCCCTCCACTTT. Residues: CASSIGQASSPLHF.

The chain links TRBV7-2 to TRBJ2-3; possible D gene TRBD2, 7 bases. The CDR3 has 15 amino acids. V lost 2 bases, J lost 3 bases, and 12 bases lay in between. CDR1 and CDR2 from the germline V gene are SGHTA and FQGNSA. Here the CDR3 DNA reads TGTGCCAGCAGCTTAATAGGGGGGGAAACAGATACGCAGTATTTT. Its protein is CASSLIGGETDTQYF.

Regarding this clone: Relative to the germline gene, one junction end is altered; a read error may explain this. The genes are TRBV12-5 and TRBJ1-1; 7 bases fit TRBD1. The CDR3 contains 17 residues. CDR1 LGHNT and CDR2 FRNRAP come from the germline V gene. The CDR3 nucleotides are TGTGCTAGTGGCTTGGACCCAGGGGGGTGGGGGAACACTGAAGCTTTCTTT. This sequence encodes CASGLDPGGWGNTEAFF.

CDR3 in amino acids: CASSVESSGNTIYF. For the CDR3, the DNA is TGTGCCAGCAGCGTAGAGAGCTCTGGAAACACCATATATTTT. The chain has TRBV9 and TRBJ1-3; D is unresolved. V lost 0 bases to trimming and J lost 0 bases, with 4 bases between them. Looked up from germline, CDR1 is SGDLS and CDR2 is YYNGEE. The CDR3 consists of 14 residues.

V is TRBV5-1 and J is TRBJ2-7; 7 bases agree with TRBD2. Trimming removed 7 bases from V and 1 base from J; junction bases left unmatched: 5. The CDR3 covers 13 residues. Per the germline V gene, CDR1 is SGHRS and CDR2 is YFSETQ. The CDR3 region is CASAGDSSYEQYF. CDR3 DNA sequence: TGCGCCAGCGCGGGAGACAGTTCCTACGAGCAGTACTTC. The whole variable domain, remainder taken from reference TRBV5-1 and TRBJ2-7, is KAGVTQTPRYLIKTRGQQVTLSCSPISGHRSVSWYQQTPGQGLQFLFEYFSETQRNKGNFPGRFSGRQFSNSRSEMNVSTLELGDSALYLCASAGDSSYEQYFGPGTRLTVT.

The rearrangement joins TRBV4-3 to TRBJ2-7, with 8 bases identical to TRBD1. J was trimmed by 3 bases and V by 3 bases; bases with no gene match: 7. Germline CDR1 is LGHNA and CDR2 is YSLEER. The CDR3 is 15 residues long. The CDR3 reads CASSQGTGLYYEQYF. For the CDR3, the DNA is TGCGCCAGCAGCCAGGGGACAGGTCTATACTACGAGCAGTACTTC.

In this sample, this clone turned up once. The rearrangement uses TRBV7-2 and TRBJ2-1; 8 positions agree with TRBD2. This CDR3 is 14 amino acids long. Unmatched junction bases numbered 4, after V lost 4 bases and J lost 5 bases. The V gene's germline CDR1 is SGHTA and CDR2 FQGNSA. The CDR3 region has the DNA TGTGCCAGCAGCTCGGGACTAGTGAACAATGAGCAGTTCTTC. Translated, it gives CASSSGLVNNEQFF. The full variable domain, its missing parts supplied by reference TRBV7-2 and TRBJ2-1, is GAGVSQSPSNKVTEKGKDVELRCDPISGHTALYWYRQSLGQGLEFLIYFQGNSAPDKSGLPSDRFSAERTGGSVSTLTIQRTQQEDSAVYLCASSSGLVNNEQFFGPGTRLTVL.

The CDR3 region has the DNA TGTGCCAGCAGTTACGGGACAGGATTAGATACGCAGTATTTT. It translates to CASSYGTGLDTQYF. The J gene is TRBJ2-3, the V gene TRBV6-5, with 8 bases fitting TRBD1. The V segment lost 2 bases and the J segment 5 bases; nucleotides outside the gene matches: 3. The germline V gene has CDR1 MNHEY and CDR2 SVGAGI. The CDR3 contains 14 residues.

This chain joins TRBV2 and TRBJ1-1; 8 positions match TRBD1. Germline V gene data show CDR1 as SNHLY and CDR2 as FYNNEI. This CDR3 comprises 14 residues. V lost 6 bases and J lost 5; bases outside the gene matches: 8. The CDR3 nucleotides read TGTGCCAGCAGGACTCAGGGGGCAGGGACTGAAGCTTTCTTT. The encoded protein is CASRTQGAGTEAFF.

This clone occurred once. The chain joins TRBV10-3 to TRBJ1-3, with 7 bases identical to TRBD1. The germline V gene has CDR1 ENHRY and CDR2 SYGVKD. Trimming at V came to 5 bases and at J to 0 bases, leaving 7 bases not matched to a gene. CDR3 length equals 16 residues. CDR3 nucleotides: TGTGCCATCAGTTCCGGACAGGCCCGCTCTGGAAACACCATATATTTT. It specifies CAISSGQARSGNTIYF.

The chain employs TRBV9 and TRBJ2-3; 9 bases map to TRBD1. J lost 0 bases, V lost 6 bases, and 11 bases had no gene match. The germline V gene encodes CDR1 SGDLS and CDR2 YYNGEE. The CDR3 consists of 17 residues. The chain's CDR3 is CASTLLPTGGSTDTQYF. The CDR3 nucleotides are TGTGCCAGCACCCTCCTACCGACAGGGGGAAGCACAGATACGCAGTATTTT.

This sequence joins TRBV30 and TRBJ2-5, with 10 bases identical to TRBD2. Germline loops: CDR1 GTSNPN, CDR2 SVGIG (reference sequence). CDR3 length: 13 amino acids. J was trimmed by 5 bases and V by 4 bases; bases with no gene match: 4. CDR3 loop: CAWTSGSWETQYF. CDR3 in DNA: TGTGCCTGGACTAGCGGGAGTTGGGAGACCCAGTACTTC.

The chain uses TRBV7-8 and TRBJ1-3; D is unresolved. The CDR3 length is 16 residues. V lost 0 bases and J 0 bases, leaving 9 bases between the germline ends. Germline V gives CDR1 SGHVS, CDR2 FQNEAQ. CDR3 in amino acids: CASSLARPVSGNTIYF. The CDR3 DNA sequence: TGTGCCAGCAGCTTAGCTCGTCCAGTCTCTGGAAACACCATATATTTT.

V is TRBV9 and J is TRBJ2-2; the D gene is possibly TRBD2 (5 bases). This CDR3 has 13 amino acids. Germline assignment: CDR1 SGDLS and CDR2 YYNGEE. Deletions cut 3 bases from V and 4 bases from J, with 7 bases between. For the CDR3, the DNA is TGTGCCAGCAGCGGAGGGCTCACCGGGGAGCTGTTTTTT. As protein: CASSGGLTGELFF. The whole variable domain, filled in from reference TRBV9 and TRBJ2-2, reads DSGVTQTPKHLITATGQRVTLRCSPRSGDLSVYWYQQSLDQGLQFLIQYYNGEERAKGNILERFSAQQFPDLHSELNLSSLELGDSALYFCASSGGLTGELFFGEGSRLTVL.

This clone was picked up a small number of times. Other DNA sequences within the sample encode an identical CDR3. The chain employs TRBV5-1 and TRBJ2-3; D remains ambiguous. Germline loops: CDR1 SGHRS, CDR2 YFSETQ. The CDR3 runs 15 residues. V was trimmed by 3 bases and J by 0 bases, leaving 11 bases between them. As DNA, the CDR3 is TGCGCCAGCAGCTACCTAACCCCTAGCACAGATACGCAGTATTTT. Translating gives CASSYLTPSTDTQYF.

V gene TRBV6-5 combines with J gene TRBJ2-7; 10 nucleotides agree with TRBD2. Trimming at V came to 10 bases and at J to 3 bases, leaving 12 bases not matched to a gene. The CDR3 runs to 15 residues. The germline gives CDR1 MNHEY, CDR2 SVGAGI. The CDR3: CATGPTGTSDYEQYF. Written as DNA, the CDR3 is TGTGCCACTGGTCCGACCGGGACTAGCGACTACGAGCAGTACTTC.

This clone was counted a few times. The chain links TRBV4-2 to TRBJ2-1; 12 bases align to TRBD2. There are 17 residues in the CDR3. Trimming removed 3 bases from V and 7 bases from J; junction bases left unmatched: 10. Germline values: CDR1 LGHNA, CDR2 YNFKEQ. Here the CDR3 DNA reads TGTGCCAGCAGCCATGGACTAGCGGGAAGGGGCGCGAATGAGCAGTTCTTC. Its protein product is CASSHGLAGRGANEQFF.

This clone appeared once. The chain couples TRBV2 to TRBJ1-1; D uncertain. The germline gives CDR1 SNHLY, CDR2 FYNNEI. V lost 4 bases to trimming and J lost 0 bases, with 9 bases between them. The CDR3 covers 14 residues. The CDR3 sequence is CASSGQIMNTEAFF. The DNA of the CDR3 is TGTGCCAGCAGTGGTCAGATTATGAACACTGAAGCTTTCTTT.

The gene calls are TRBV5-1 and TRBJ2-7, with 7 bases matching TRBD1. Germline lookup yields CDR1 SGHRS and CDR2 YFSETQ. CDR3 size: 15 residues. After removal of 1 base from V and 3 bases from J, the junction contained 7 bases not matched to a gene. The CDR3 coding sequence is TGCGCCAGCAGCTTGAATACAGGGGTACACTACGAGCAGTACTTC. As protein: CASSLNTGVHYEQYF.

The chain uses TRBV4-1 and TRBJ1-4; no clear D. This CDR3 is 13 amino acids long. The ends were cut back, 1 base at V and 3 bases at J, with 3 bases in the middle. Germline CDR1 reads MGHRA; CDR2 reads YSYEKL. The CDR3 loop reads CASSQVSNEKLFF. The CDR3 DNA is TGCGCCAGCAGCCAAGTATCTAATGAAAAACTGTTTTTT.

This clone appeared a single time. The genes are TRBV9 and TRBJ2-7, with TRBD2 identical over 8 bases. Unmatched junction bases numbered 7, after V lost 4 bases and J lost 4 bases. CDR1 is SGDLS and CDR2 is YYNGEE in the germline V gene. This CDR3 has 14 amino acids. CDR3 protein: CASSPGRAVYEQYF. The CDR3 DNA sequence: TGTGCCAGCAGCCCCGGGAGGGCGGTATACGAGCAGTACTTC.

The chain joins TRBV6-4 to TRBJ1-1; tentatively, D is TRBD1 (6 bases). The CDR3 loop spans 18 amino acids. Trimming shortened V by 6 bases and J by 2 bases, and 25 bases separated the two germline ends. Germline assignment: CDR1 MRHNA and CDR2 SNTAGT. In DNA form, the CDR3 reads TGTGCCAGCAGCCCGACAGGTCTAATGTGGGGAATAAACACTGAAGCTTTCTTT. This gives the protein CASSPTGLMWGINTEAFF.

This clone was seen once. The CDR3: CASSLGDRVGEKLFF. The CDR3 DNA follows: TGTGCCAGCAGCTTAGGGGACAGGGTTGGTGAAAAACTGTTTTTT. The genes are TRBV7-9 and TRBJ1-4; TRBD1 agrees at 9 bases. Germline CDR1 is SEHNR and CDR2 is FQNEAQ (reference sequence). The CDR3 covers 15 residues. The V segment lost 1 base and the J segment 7 bases; nucleotides outside the gene matches: 4.